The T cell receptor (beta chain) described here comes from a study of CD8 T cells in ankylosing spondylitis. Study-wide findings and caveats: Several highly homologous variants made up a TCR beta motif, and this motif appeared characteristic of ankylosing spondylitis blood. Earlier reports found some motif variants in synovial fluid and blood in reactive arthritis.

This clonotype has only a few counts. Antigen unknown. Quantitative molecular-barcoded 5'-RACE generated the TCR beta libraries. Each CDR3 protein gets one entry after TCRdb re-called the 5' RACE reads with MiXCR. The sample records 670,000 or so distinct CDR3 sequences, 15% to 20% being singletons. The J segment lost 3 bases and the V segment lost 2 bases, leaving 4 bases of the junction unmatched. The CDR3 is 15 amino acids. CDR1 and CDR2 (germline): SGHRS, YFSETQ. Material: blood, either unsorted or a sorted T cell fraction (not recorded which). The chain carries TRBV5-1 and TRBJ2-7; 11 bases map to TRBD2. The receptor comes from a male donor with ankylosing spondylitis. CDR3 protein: CASSLRLAGNYEQYF. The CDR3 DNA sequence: TGCGCCAGCAGCTTACGACTAGCGGGGAACTACGAGCAGTACTTC.